This T cell receptor (beta chain) was documented in a study of blood T cell repertoires in COVID-19. Study summary: In each case, the material was cDNA or gDNA derived from T cells, B-cell-depleted T cells, or PBMCs.

Profiling relied on immunoSEQ multiplex PCR, and the TCRdb table lists in-frame clones only, not all of them. The sample yields 180,000 or so clones, about nine tenths seen once. This clone has a handful of counts. Germline CDR1 is WSHSY and CDR2 is SAAADI. J was trimmed by 2 bases and V by 10 bases; bases with no gene match: 7. The length of the CDR3 is 14 residues. The source material was peripheral blood. This clonotype was sampled from a man aged 65-85 years with acute or convalescent COVID-19. The gene calls are TRBV10-2 and TRBJ2-5; 10 nucleotides match TRBD2. The CDR3 DNA sequence: TGCGCCACCTCGGGTAGCGGGGGGCAAGAGACCCAGTACTTC. Translation: CATSGSGGQETQYF.